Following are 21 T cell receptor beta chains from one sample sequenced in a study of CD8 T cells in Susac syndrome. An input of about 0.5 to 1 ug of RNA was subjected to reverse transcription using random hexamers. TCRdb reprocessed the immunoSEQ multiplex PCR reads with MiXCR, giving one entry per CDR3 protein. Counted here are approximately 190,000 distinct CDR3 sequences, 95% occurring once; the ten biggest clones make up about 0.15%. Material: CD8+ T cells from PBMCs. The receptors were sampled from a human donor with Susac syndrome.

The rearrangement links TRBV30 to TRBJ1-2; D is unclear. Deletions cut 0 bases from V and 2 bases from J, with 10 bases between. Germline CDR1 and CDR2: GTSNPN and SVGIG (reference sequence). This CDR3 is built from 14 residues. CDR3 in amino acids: CAWSVGSRNYGYTF. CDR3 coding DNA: TGTGCCTGGAGTGTGGGTAGCAGGAACTATGGCTACACCTTC.

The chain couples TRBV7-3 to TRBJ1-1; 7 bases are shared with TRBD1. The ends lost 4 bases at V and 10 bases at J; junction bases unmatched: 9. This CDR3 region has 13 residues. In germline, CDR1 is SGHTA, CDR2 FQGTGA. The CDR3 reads CASSSTGNKAAFF. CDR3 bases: TGTGCCAGCAGCTCGACAGGGAATAAGGCAGCTTTCTTT. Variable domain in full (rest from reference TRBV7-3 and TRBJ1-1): GAGVSQTPSNKVTEKGKYVELRCDPISGHTALYWYRQSLGQGPEFLIYFQGTGAADDSGLPNDRFFAVRPEGSVSTLKIQRTERGDSAVYLCASSSTGNKAAFFGQGTRLTVV.

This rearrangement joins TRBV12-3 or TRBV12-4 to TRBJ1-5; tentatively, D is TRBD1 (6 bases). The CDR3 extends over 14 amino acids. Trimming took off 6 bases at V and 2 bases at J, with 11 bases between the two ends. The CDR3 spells CASRLGAGNQPQHF. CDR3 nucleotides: TGTGCCAGCAGGCTGGGGGCTGGCAATCAGCCCCAGCATTTT.

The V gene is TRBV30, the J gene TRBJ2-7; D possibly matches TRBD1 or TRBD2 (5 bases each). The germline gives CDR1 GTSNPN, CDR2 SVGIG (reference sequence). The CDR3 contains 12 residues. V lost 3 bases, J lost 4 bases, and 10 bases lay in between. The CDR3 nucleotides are TGTGCCTGGAGCCGGGACGTATACGAGCAGTACTTC. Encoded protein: CAWSRDVYEQYF.

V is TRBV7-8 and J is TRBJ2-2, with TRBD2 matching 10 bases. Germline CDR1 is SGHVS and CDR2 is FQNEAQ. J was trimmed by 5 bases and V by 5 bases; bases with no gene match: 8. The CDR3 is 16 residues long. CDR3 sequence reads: CASSLLSSGGTGELFF. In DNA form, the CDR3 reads TGTGCCAGCAGCCTCCTTTCTAGCGGGGGAACCGGGGAGCTGTTTTTT.

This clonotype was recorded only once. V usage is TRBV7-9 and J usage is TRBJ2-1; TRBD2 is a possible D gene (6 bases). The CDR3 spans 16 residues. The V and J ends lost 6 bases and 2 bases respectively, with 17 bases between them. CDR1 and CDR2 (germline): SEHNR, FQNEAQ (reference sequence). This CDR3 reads CASSHPRESAYNEQFF. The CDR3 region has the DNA TGTGCCAGCAGTCACCCTCGGGAGAGTGCCTACAATGAGCAGTTCTTC.

CDR3 loop: CASSLGLAGQNTGELFF. CDR3 DNA sequence: TGTGCCAGCAGCTTGGGACTAGCGGGACAGAACACCGGGGAGCTGTTTTTT. V and J are TRBV5-6 and TRBJ2-2; 11 positions agree with TRBD2. Germline V CDR1 and CDR2: SGHDT, YYEEEE. V gave up 0 bases and J gave up 1 base; unmatched junction bases: 2. There are 17 residues in the CDR3.

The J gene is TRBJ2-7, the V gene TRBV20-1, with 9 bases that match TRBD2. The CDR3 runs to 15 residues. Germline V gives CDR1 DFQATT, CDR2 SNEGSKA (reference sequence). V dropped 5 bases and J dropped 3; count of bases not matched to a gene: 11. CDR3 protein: CSACTAGGPSYEQYF. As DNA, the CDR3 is TGCAGTGCTTGCACTGCGGGAGGGCCCAGCTACGAGCAGTACTTC.

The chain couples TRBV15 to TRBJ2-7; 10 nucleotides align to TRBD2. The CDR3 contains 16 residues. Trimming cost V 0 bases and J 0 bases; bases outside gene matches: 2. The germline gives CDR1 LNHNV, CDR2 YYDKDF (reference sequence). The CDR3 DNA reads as TGTGCCACCAGCAGAGAATGGACTAGCGGCTCCTACGAGCAGTACTTC. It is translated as CATSREWTSGSYEQYF.

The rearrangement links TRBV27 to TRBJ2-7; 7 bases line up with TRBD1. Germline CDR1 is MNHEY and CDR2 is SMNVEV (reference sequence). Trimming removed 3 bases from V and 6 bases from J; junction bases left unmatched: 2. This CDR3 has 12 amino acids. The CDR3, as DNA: TGTGCCAGCAGTTTTACAGGGGCCGAGCAGTACTTC. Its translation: CASSFTGAEQYF.

This CDR3 reads CASSEWAAGQGANEQFF. Here the CDR3 DNA reads TGTGCCAGCAGTGAATGGGCGGCGGGACAGGGGGCAAATGAGCAGTTCTTC. J is TRBJ2-1 and V is TRBV2; TRBD1 aligns across 12 bases. The CDR3 consists of 17 residues. J was trimmed by 7 bases and V by 2 bases; bases with no gene match: 9. Germline loops: CDR1 SNHLY, CDR2 FYNNEI.

This CDR3 reads CASSLANWGLSYEQYF. The CDR3 DNA reads TGCGCCAGCAGCTTGGCCAATTGGGGACTCTCCTACGAGCAGTACTTC. The rearrangement joins TRBV5-1 to TRBJ2-7, with a weak D call TRBD2 (6 bases). Deletions cut 0 bases from V and 0 bases from J, with 13 bases between. Germline assignment: CDR1 SGHRS and CDR2 YFSETQ. CDR3 size: 16 residues. Full variable domain (missing parts from reference TRBV5-1 and TRBJ2-7): KAGVTQTPRYLIKTRGQQVTLSCSPISGHRSVSWYQQTPGQGLQFLFEYFSETQRNKGNFPGRFSGRQFSNSRSEMNVSTLELGDSALYLCASSLANWGLSYEQYFGPGTRLTVT.

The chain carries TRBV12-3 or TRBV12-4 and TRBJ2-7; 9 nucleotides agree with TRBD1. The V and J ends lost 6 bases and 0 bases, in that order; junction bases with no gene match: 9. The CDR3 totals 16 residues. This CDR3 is CASSRKGTGLSYEQYF. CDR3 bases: TGTGCCAGCAGCCGCAAAGGGACAGGGCTCTCCTACGAGCAGTACTTC.

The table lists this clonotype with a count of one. The CDR3 here is CASSLYLDISSTDTQYF. CDR3 sequence (DNA): TGTGCCAGCAGCTTATATTTGGACATCTCTAGCACAGATACGCAGTATTTT. This sequence joins TRBV7-2 and TRBJ2-3; weak D call: TRBD1 (5 bases). V gave up 2 bases and J gave up 0 bases, with 15 bases separating them. From germline, CDR1 is SGHTA and CDR2 FQGNSA. CDR3 length: 17 amino acids.

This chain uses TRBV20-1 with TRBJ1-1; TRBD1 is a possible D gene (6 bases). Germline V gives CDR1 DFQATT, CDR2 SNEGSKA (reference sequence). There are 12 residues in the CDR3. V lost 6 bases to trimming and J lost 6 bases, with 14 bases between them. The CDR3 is CSAAWAGAEAFF. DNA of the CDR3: TGCAGTGCAGCGTGGGCAGGGGCTGAAGCTTTCTTT.

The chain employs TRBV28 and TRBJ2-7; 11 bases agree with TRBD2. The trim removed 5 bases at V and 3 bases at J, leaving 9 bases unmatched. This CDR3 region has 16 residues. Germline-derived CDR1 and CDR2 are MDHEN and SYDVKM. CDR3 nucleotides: TGTGCCAGCAGTACTGAGATAGCGGGAGGGAACTACGAGCAGTACTTC. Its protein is CASSTEIAGGNYEQYF.

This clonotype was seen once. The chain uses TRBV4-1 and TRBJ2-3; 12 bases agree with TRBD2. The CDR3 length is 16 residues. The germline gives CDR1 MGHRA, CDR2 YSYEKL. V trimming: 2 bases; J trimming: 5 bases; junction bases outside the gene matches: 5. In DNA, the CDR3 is TGCGCCAGCAGCCAACTAGCGGGAGGGTCAGAAGATACGCAGTATTTT. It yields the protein CASSQLAGGSEDTQYF.

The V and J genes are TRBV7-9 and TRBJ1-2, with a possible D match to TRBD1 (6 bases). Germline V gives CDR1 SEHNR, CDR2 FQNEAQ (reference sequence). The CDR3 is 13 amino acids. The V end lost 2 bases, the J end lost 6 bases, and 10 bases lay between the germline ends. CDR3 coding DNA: TGTGCCAGCAGCTTAAAGGGGGGCGATGGCTACACCTTC. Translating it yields CASSLKGGDGYTF.

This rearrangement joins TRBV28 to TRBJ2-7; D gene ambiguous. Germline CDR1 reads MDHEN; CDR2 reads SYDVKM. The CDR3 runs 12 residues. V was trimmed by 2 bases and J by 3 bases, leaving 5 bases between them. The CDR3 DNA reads TGTGCCAGCAGTTTAGTGGACTACGAGCAGTACTTC. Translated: CASSLVDYEQYF.

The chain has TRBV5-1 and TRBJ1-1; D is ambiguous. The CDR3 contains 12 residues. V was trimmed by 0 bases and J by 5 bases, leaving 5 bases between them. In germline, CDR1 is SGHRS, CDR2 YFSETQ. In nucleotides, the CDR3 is TGCGCCAGCAGCTTGGAAAGGACTGAAGCTTTCTTT. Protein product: CASSLERTEAFF. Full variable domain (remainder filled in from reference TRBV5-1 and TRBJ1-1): KAGVTQTPRYLIKTRGQQVTLSCSPISGHRSVSWYQQTPGQGLQFLFEYFSETQRNKGNFPGRFSGRQFSNSRSEMNVSTLELGDSALYLCASSLERTEAFFGQGTRLTVV.

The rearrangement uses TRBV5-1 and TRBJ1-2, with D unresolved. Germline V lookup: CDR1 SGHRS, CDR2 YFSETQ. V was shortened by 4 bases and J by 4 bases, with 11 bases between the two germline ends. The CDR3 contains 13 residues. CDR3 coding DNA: TGCGCCAGCAGCGGGAAGACCGGCTATGGCTACACCTTC. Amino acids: CASSGKTGYGYTF.